This T cell receptor (beta chain) was obtained from a study of human T cells and chemical hapten exposure. Indicated time point: patch test 1, 2 weeks after DPC sensitization. Described treatment: therapeutic diphenylcyclopropenone sensitization with weekly scalp DPC. CDR1 is DFQATT and CDR2 is SNEGSKA in the germline V gene (reference sequence). CDR3 length: 16 residues. Trimming took off 5 bases at V and 0 bases at J, with 17 bases between the two ends. Per the authors' pipeline: A typical sample had 95,638 TCRs, with roughly 20,000 to 690,600 overall. TCRdb reanalysed the RACE reads using MiXCR and keeps one entry per CDR3 protein. These V and J calls originate from TCRdb's pipeline instead of the authors' own analysis. The table lists fewer than 500,000 distinct CDR3 sequences, about 4.4% of them singletons.

The chain has TRBV20-1 and TRBJ1-3; tentatively, D is TRBD1 (6 bases). The material was whole blood, obtained in connection with sensitization to the hapten diphenylcyclopropenone (DPC). The clonotype was recovered from a woman aged 50 to 60 with alopecia areata. Some clones in this sample may be carry-over from other donors' samples. The CDR3 bases are TGCAGTGCTGAGCTCCAACAGGGTTTCTCTGGAAACACCATATATTTT. Its translation: CSAELQQGFSGNTIYF.